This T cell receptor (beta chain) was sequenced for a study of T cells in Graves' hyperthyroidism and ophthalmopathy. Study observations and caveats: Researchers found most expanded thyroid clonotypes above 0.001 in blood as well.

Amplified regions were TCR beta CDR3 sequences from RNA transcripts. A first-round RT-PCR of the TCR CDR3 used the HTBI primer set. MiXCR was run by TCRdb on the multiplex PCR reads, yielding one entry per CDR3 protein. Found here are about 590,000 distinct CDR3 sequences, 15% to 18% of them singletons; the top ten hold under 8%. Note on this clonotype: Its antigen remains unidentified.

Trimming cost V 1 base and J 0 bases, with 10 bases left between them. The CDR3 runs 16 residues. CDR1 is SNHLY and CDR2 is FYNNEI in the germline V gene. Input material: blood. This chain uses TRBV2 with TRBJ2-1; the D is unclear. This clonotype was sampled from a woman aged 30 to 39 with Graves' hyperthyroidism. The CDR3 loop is CASSEVRPNSYNEQFF. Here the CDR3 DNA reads TGTGCCAGCAGTGAAGTCAGGCCGAACTCCTACAATGAGCAGTTCTTC. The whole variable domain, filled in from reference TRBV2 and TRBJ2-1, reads EPEVTQTPSHQVTQMGQEVILRCVPISNHLYFYWYRQILGQKVEFLVSFYNNEISEKSEIFDDQFSVERPDGSNFTLKIRSTKLEDSAMYFCASSEVRPNSYNEQFFGPGTRLTVL.